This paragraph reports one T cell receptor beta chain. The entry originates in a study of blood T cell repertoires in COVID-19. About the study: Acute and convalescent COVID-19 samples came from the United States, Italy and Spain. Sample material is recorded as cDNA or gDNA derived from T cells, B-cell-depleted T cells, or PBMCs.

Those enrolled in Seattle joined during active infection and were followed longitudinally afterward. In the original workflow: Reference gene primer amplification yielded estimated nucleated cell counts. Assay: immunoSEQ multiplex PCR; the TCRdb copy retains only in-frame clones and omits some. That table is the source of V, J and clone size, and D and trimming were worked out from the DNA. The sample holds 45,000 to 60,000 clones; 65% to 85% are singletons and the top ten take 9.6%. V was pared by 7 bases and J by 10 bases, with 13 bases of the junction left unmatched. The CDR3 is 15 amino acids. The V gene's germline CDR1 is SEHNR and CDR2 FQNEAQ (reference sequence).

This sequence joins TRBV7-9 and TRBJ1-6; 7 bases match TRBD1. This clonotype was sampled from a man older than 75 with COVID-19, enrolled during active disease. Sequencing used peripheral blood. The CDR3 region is CASMGVGGSGSPLHF. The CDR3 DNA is TGTGCCAGCATGGGTGTAGGGGGCAGCGGATCACCCCTCCACTTT.